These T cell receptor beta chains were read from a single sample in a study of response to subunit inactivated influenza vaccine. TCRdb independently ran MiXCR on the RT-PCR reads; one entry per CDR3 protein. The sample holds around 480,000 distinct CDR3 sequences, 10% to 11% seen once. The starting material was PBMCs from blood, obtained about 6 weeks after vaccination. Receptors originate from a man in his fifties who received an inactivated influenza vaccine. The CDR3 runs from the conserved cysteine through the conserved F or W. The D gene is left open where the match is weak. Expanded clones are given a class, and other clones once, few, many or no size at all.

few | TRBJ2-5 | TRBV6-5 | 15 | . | CASSYFGSEQETQYF | TGTGCCAGCAGTTACTTTGGCAGCGAACAAGAGACCCAGTACTTC
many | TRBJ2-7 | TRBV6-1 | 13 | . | CASSRTGPNEQYF | TGTGCCAGCTCTCGGACGGGTCCGAATGAGCAGTACTTC
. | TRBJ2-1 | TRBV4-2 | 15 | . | CASSSPGPSYNEQFF | TGTGCCAGCAGCTCCCCGGGACCCTCATACAATGAGCAGTTCTTC
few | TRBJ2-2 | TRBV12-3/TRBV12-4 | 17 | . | CASSPHLGPANTGELFF | TGTGCCAGCAGCCCCCACTTGGGTCCCGCGAACACCGGGGAGCTGTTTTTT
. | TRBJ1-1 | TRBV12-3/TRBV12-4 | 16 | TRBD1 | CASRGTGGAMGTEAFF | TGTGCCAGCAGGGGGACAGGGGGCGCAATGGGCACTGAAGCTTTCTTT
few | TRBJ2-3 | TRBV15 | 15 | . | CATSRERWGTDTQYF | TGTGCCACCAGCAGAGAACGGTGGGGCACAGATACGCAGTATTTT
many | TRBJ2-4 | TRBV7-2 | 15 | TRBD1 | CASSRDRGRENIQYF | TGTGCCAGCAGCAGAGACAGGGGGCGGGAAAACATTCAGTACTTC
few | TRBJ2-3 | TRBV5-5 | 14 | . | CASSFGSHGDTQYF | TGTGCCAGCAGCTTCGGGTCCCACGGGGATACGCAGTATTTT
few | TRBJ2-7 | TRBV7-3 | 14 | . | CASSLRGHSHEQYF | TGTGCCAGCAGCTTAAGGGGACATTCCCACGAGCAGTACTTC
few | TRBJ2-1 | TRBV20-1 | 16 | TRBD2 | CSARDPSGGTYNEQFF | TGCAGTGCTAGAGATCCCTCGGGGGGAACGTACAATGAGCAGTTCTTC
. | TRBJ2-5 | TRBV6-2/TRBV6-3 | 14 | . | CASSSQGVRETQYF | TGTGCCAGCAGTTCACAGGGCGTGAGGGAGACCCAGTACTTC
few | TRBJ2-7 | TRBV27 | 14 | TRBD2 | CASRTLAGSYEQYF | TGTGCCAGCAGAACTCTAGCGGGTTCCTACGAGCAGTACTTC
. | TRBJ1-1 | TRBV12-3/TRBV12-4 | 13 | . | CASSLYRDTEAFF | TGTGCCAGCAGTTTATATAGAGACACTGAAGCTTTCTTT
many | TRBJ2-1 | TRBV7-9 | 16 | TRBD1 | CASSSGTGGTYNEQFF | TGTGCCAGCAGCTCAGGGACAGGGGGCACCTACAATGAGCAGTTCTTC
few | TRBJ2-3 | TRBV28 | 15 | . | CASSLFVSRTDTQYF | TGTGCCAGCAGTTTATTTGTTTCCCGCACAGATACGCAGTATTTT
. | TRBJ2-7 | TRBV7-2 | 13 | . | CASSSPMTYEQYF | TGTGCCAGCAGCTCACCAATGACCTACGAGCAGTACTTC
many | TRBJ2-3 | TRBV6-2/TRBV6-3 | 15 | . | CASSLQSPGTDTQYF | TGTGCCAGCAGTCTTCAATCTCCGGGGACAGATACGCAGTATTTT
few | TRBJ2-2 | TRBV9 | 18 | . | CASSVEAMGVPNGGELFF | TGTGCCAGCAGCGTAGAGGCTATGGGAGTTCCCAATGGTGGGGAGCTGTTTTTT
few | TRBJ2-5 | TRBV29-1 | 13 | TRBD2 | CSVDRLAEETQYF | TGCAGCGTTGATCGACTAGCGGAGGAGACCCAGTACTTC
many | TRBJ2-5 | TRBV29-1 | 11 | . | CSVVRTETQYF | TGCAGCGTAGTACGGACGGAGACCCAGTACTTC
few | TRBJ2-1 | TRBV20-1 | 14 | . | CSATYRSVGNEQFF | TGCAGTGCTACTTATCGTAGCGTTGGCAATGAGCAGTTCTTC
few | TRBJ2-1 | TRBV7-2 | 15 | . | CASSPWGQGGNEQFF | TGTGCCAGCAGCCCCTGGGGGCAGGGAGGCAATGAGCAGTTCTTC
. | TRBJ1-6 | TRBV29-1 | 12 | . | CSVIVGDSPLHF | TGCAGCGTTATAGTGGGGGATTCACCCCTCCACTTT
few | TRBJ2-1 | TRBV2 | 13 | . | CASRVSGVNEQFF | TGTGCCAGCAGGGTTTCGGGGGTCAATGAGCAGTTCTTC
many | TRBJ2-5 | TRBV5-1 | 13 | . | CASSLSVRETQYF | TGCGCCAGCAGCTTGTCTGTCCGGGAGACCCAGTACTTC
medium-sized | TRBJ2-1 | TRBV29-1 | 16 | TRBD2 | CSVEQAGVGTYNEQFF | TGCAGCGTTGAACAGGCGGGAGTGGGGACCTACAATGAGCAGTTCTTC
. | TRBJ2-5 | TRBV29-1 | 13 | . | CSAPGGRSETQYF | TGCAGCGCTCCCGGGGGGCGGTCGGAGACCCAGTACTTC
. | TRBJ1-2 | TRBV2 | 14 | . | CASSDQGGGYGYTF | TGTGCCAGCAGTGACCAGGGAGGGGGCTATGGCTACACCTTC
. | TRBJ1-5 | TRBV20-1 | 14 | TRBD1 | CSAGEGGGSQPQHF | TGCAGTGCAGGAGAAGGGGGCGGCAGTCAGCCCCAGCATTTT
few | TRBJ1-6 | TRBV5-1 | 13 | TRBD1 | CASSVGQGPPLHF | TGCGCCAGCAGCGTAGGACAGGGGCCACCCCTCCACTTT
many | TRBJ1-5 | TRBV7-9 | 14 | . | CASSTEDGNQPQHF | TGTGCCAGCAGCACCGAGGACGGGAATCAGCCCCAGCATTTT
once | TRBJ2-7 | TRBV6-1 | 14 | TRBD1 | CASRGDRGRHEQYF | TGTGCCAGCAGGGGGGACAGGGGGAGGCACGAGCAGTACTTC
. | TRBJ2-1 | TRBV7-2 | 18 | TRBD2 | CASSLAAGLAGAYNEQFF | TGTGCCAGCAGCTTAGCGGCTGGACTAGCGGGGGCCTACAATGAGCAGTTCTTC
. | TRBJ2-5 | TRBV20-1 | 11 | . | CSGGWIETQYF | TGCAGTGGGGGTTGGATAGAGACCCAGTACTTC
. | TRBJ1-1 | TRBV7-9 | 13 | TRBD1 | CASTQQGWTEAFF | TGTGCCAGCACCCAACAGGGGTGGACTGAAGCTTTCTTT
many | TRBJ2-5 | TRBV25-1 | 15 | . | CASRGAGGRKETQYF | TGTGCCAGCAGGGGGGCCGGGGGGCGCAAAGAGACCCAGTACTTC
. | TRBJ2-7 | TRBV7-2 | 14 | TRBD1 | CASSLIQGAYEQYF | TGTGCCAGCAGCTTAATCCAGGGGGCCTACGAGCAGTACTTC
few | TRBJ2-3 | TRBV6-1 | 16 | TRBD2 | CASSQRGGGAPDTQYF | TGTGCCAGCAGCCAGCGTGGCGGGGGGGCCCCAGATACGCAGTATTTT
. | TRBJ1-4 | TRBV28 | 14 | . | CASSPHSDNEQLFF | TGTGCCAGCAGCCCACACTCTGATAATGAACAACTGTTTTTT
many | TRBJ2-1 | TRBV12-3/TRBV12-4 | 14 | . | CASKPTGGLGEQFF | TGTGCCAGCAAGCCGACAGGGGGACTAGGTGAGCAGTTCTTC
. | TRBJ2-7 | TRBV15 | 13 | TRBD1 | CATSDREVNEQYF | TGTGCCACCTCGGACAGGGAGGTCAACGAGCAGTACTTC
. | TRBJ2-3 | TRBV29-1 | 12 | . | CSVSRAEDTQYF | TGCAGCGTTAGCAGGGCAGAGGATACGCAGTATTTT
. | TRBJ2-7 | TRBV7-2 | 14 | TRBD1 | CASPQRTGYYEQYF | TGTGCCAGCCCCCAACGGACAGGGTACTACGAGCAGTACTTC
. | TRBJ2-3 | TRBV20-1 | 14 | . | CSARDQGAGDTQYF | TGCAGTGCTAGAGATCAGGGAGCCGGAGATACGCAGTATTTT
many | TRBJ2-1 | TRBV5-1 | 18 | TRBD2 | CASSALPRTSGSLREQFF | TGCGCCAGCAGCGCCCTACCGCGGACTAGCGGGAGTTTACGTGAGCAGTTCTTC
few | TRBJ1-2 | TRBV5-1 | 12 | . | CASSLEGLGYTF | TGCGCCAGCAGCTTGGAGGGCCTGGGCTACACCTTC
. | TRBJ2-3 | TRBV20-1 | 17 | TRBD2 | CSAQKGTSGISTDTQYF | TGCAGTGCTCAAAAGGGGACTAGCGGGATAAGCACAGATACGCAGTATTTT
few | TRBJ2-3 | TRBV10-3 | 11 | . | CAIRDQDTQYF | TGTGCCATCAGGGACCAGGATACGCAGTATTTT